A selection of T cell receptor beta chains follows, all from one sample in a study of OX40 agonist ivuxolimab in advanced cancers. TCRdb keeps only in-frame clones here, not all; method: immunoSEQ multiplex PCR. Among tens of thousands of clones, 70% to 90% were seen once, and the ten largest hold roughly 10%. The input for sequencing was CD4+ or CD8+ T cells sorted from blood, taken in a trial of the OX40 agonist ivuxolimab. The receptors derive from an adult with an advanced solid tumor such as melanoma, head and neck, liver or kidney cancer. Each CDR3 is given with its conserved first and last residue. Each record gives: V gene, clone size, D gene, J gene, CDR3 protein, CDR3 DNA. A D gene is named only where the DNA matches it firmly. Clone size is given for some rows only: seen once, a few or many times, or a class if the clone is expanded.

TRBV5-6	.	TRBD1	TRBJ2-1	CASSFGQGIGNEQFF	TGTGCCAGCAGCTTCGGACAGGGGATAGGGAATGAGCAGTTCTTC
TRBV7-6	.	.	TRBJ2-7	CASSPGQGHGTYEQYF	TGTGCCAGCAGCCCCGGCCAGGGCCATGGCACCTACGAGCAGTACTTC
TRBV9	.	.	TRBJ1-1	CASSADSGAEAFF	TGTGCCAGCAGCGCGGACAGTGGTGCTGAAGCTTTCTTT
TRBV28	.	.	TRBJ1-4	CASSFEGDEKLFF	TGTGCCAGCAGTTTTGAGGGCGATGAAAAACTGTTTTTT
TRBV28	once	.	TRBJ1-1	CASSLFLEGMTEAFF	TGTGCCAGCAGTTTATTTCTGGAGGGGATGACTGAAGCTTTCTTT
TRBV5-1	.	.	TRBJ2-1	CASSLAPENEQFF	TGCGCCAGCAGCTTGGCTCCAGAGAATGAGCAGTTCTTC
TRBV27	.	TRBD1	TRBJ2-1	CASSLPRGTGFYNEQFF	TGTGCCAGCAGTTTACCCCGCGGGACAGGCTTCTACAATGAGCAGTTCTTC
TRBV15	.	.	TRBJ1-2	CATSSARGNYGYTF	TGTGCCACCAGCAGCGCCCGGGGGAACTATGGCTACACCTTC
TRBV28	.	.	TRBJ1-4	CASSTNSLTNEKLFF	TGTGCCAGCAGTACTAACAGTTTGACTAATGAAAAACTGTTTTTT
TRBV6-5	.	.	TRBJ1-1	CASSYDRLNTEAFF	TGTGCCAGCAGTTACGACAGACTGAACACTGAAGCTTTCTTT
TRBV11-2	.	TRBD1	TRBJ1-3	CASRGGGPGNTIYF	TGTGCCAGCAGAGGAGGGGGCCCTGGAAACACCATATATTTT
TRBV6-1	.	.	TRBJ2-1	CASSPDVSSYNEQFF	TGTGCCAGCAGTCCGGACGTAAGCTCCTACAATGAGCAGTTCTTC
TRBV9	.	.	TRBJ2-5	CASSVDGRGGETQYF	TGTGCCAGCAGCGTAGATGGTAGGGGAGGTGAGACCCAGTACTTC
TRBV5-4	.	TRBD2	TRBJ2-7	CASSQGPPSGSYEQYF	TGCGCCAGCAGCCAAGGGCCCCCTAGCGGGAGCTACGAGCAGTACTTC
TRBV29-1	once	.	TRBJ2-7	CSGLDELGEQYF	TGCAGCGGTCTGGACGAGCTGGGCGAGCAGTACTTC
TRBV27	.	.	TRBJ2-7	CASSLRLHPSYEQYF	TGTGCCAGCAGTTTGCGGCTGCACCCCTCCTACGAGCAGTACTTC
TRBV30	.	.	TRBJ1-2	CAFYTWDPEGYGYTF	TGTGCCTTCTACACTTGGGATCCAGAGGGCTATGGCTACACCTTC
TRBV5-1	once	TRBD1	TRBJ2-7	CASSLGDRAPEQYF	TGCGCCAGCAGCTTGGGAGACAGGGCCCCCGAGCAGTACTTC
TRBV7-9	.	.	TRBJ1-2	CASSFSGQLFYGYTF	TGTGCCAGCAGCTTTTCCGGACAGCTCTTTTATGGCTACACCTTC
TRBV6-6	.	.	TRBJ2-1	CASSLFNEQFF	TGTGCCAGCAGTCTTTTCAATGAGCAGTTCTTC
TRBV30	.	TRBD1	TRBJ1-6	CAGQGFDSPLHF	TGTGCCGGACAGGGATTCGATTCACCCCTCCACTTT
TRBV11-2	.	.	TRBJ2-7	CASSLFGALTYEQYF	TGTGCCAGCAGCCTGTTCGGCGCATTGACCTACGAGCAGTACTTC
TRBV7-8	.	TRBD1	TRBJ1-4	CASSLKERQGAGEKLFF	TGTGCCAGCAGCTTAAAGGAACGACAGGGGGCGGGTGAAAAACTGTTTTTT
TRBV15	.	TRBD1	TRBJ1-4	CATSRAQGLSHPNEKLFF	TGTGCCACCAGCAGGGCACAGGGGTTGTCACATCCTAATGAAAAACTGTTTTTT
TRBV15	.	.	TRBJ2-3	CATSSGKLTDTQYF	TGTGCCACCAGCAGCGGAAAACTCACAGATACGCAGTATTTT
TRBV30	.	TRBD1	TRBJ1-1	CAWSVRQGSTEAFF	TGTGCCTGGAGTGTCCGACAGGGAAGCACTGAAGCTTTCTTT
TRBV28	once	.	TRBJ2-7	CASSHRTDYEQYF	TGTGCCAGCAGCCATCGGACAGATTACGAGCAGTACTTC
TRBV29-1	.	.	TRBJ1-2	CSVEDLASEGYTF	TGCAGCGTTGAAGATCTGGCATCAGAAGGCTACACCTTC
TRBV5-1	.	TRBD2	TRBJ2-7	CASSPSPGLAAYEQYF	TGCGCCAGCAGCCCTTCCCCAGGACTAGCGGCCTACGAGCAGTACTTC
TRBV27	.	.	TRBJ2-7	CASREQGSYEQYF	TGTGCCAGCAGAGAACAGGGCTCCTACGAGCAGTACTTC
TRBV6-5	once	.	TRBJ2-2	CATQSAGTGELFF	TGTGCCACCCAGTCGGCGGGAACCGGGGAGCTGTTTTTT
TRBV7-6	.	.	TRBJ2-1	CASSLAPYNEQFF	TGTGCCAGCAGCTTAGCGCCCTACAATGAGCAGTTCTTC
TRBV14	.	.	TRBJ1-1	CASSQDRQIPFTDLEAFF	TGTGCCAGCAGCCAAGATCGGCAGATCCCCTTTACCGACCTTGAAGCTTTCTTT
TRBV25-1	.	.	TRBJ2-7	CASSESVLAGGGYEQYF	TGTGCCAGCAGTGAATCCGTTCTAGCCGGAGGAGGATACGAGCAGTACTTC
TRBV5-4	.	.	TRBJ2-7	CASNQRGSYEQYF	TGTGCCAGCAACCAGAGGGGCTCCTACGAGCAGTACTTC
TRBV11-2	.	.	TRBJ2-3	CASSLTDTQYF	TGTGCCAGCAGCCTTACAGATACGCAGTATTTT
TRBV13	.	TRBD1	TRBJ1-4	CASSFRDSPRITNEKLFF	TGTGCCAGCAGCTTCCGGGACAGCCCAAGGATAACTAATGAAAAACTGTTTTTT
TRBV5-1	.	TRBD1	TRBJ2-7	CASSFDSGQVSYEQYF	TGCGCCAGCAGCTTCGACTCGGGACAGGTCTCCTACGAGCAGTACTTC
TRBV27	.	TRBD2	TRBJ2-7	CASSGGLANEQYF	TGTGCCAGCAGTGGGGGACTAGCCAACGAGCAGTACTTC
TRBV9	.	.	TRBJ2-2	CASSGHGAPTGELFF	TGTGCCAGCAGCGGACACGGGGCTCCGACCGGGGAGCTGTTTTTT
TRBV6-6	.	.	TRBJ2-7	CASSYKGPTTYEQYF	TGTGCCAGCAGTTACAAGGGACCGACGACCTACGAGCAGTACTTC